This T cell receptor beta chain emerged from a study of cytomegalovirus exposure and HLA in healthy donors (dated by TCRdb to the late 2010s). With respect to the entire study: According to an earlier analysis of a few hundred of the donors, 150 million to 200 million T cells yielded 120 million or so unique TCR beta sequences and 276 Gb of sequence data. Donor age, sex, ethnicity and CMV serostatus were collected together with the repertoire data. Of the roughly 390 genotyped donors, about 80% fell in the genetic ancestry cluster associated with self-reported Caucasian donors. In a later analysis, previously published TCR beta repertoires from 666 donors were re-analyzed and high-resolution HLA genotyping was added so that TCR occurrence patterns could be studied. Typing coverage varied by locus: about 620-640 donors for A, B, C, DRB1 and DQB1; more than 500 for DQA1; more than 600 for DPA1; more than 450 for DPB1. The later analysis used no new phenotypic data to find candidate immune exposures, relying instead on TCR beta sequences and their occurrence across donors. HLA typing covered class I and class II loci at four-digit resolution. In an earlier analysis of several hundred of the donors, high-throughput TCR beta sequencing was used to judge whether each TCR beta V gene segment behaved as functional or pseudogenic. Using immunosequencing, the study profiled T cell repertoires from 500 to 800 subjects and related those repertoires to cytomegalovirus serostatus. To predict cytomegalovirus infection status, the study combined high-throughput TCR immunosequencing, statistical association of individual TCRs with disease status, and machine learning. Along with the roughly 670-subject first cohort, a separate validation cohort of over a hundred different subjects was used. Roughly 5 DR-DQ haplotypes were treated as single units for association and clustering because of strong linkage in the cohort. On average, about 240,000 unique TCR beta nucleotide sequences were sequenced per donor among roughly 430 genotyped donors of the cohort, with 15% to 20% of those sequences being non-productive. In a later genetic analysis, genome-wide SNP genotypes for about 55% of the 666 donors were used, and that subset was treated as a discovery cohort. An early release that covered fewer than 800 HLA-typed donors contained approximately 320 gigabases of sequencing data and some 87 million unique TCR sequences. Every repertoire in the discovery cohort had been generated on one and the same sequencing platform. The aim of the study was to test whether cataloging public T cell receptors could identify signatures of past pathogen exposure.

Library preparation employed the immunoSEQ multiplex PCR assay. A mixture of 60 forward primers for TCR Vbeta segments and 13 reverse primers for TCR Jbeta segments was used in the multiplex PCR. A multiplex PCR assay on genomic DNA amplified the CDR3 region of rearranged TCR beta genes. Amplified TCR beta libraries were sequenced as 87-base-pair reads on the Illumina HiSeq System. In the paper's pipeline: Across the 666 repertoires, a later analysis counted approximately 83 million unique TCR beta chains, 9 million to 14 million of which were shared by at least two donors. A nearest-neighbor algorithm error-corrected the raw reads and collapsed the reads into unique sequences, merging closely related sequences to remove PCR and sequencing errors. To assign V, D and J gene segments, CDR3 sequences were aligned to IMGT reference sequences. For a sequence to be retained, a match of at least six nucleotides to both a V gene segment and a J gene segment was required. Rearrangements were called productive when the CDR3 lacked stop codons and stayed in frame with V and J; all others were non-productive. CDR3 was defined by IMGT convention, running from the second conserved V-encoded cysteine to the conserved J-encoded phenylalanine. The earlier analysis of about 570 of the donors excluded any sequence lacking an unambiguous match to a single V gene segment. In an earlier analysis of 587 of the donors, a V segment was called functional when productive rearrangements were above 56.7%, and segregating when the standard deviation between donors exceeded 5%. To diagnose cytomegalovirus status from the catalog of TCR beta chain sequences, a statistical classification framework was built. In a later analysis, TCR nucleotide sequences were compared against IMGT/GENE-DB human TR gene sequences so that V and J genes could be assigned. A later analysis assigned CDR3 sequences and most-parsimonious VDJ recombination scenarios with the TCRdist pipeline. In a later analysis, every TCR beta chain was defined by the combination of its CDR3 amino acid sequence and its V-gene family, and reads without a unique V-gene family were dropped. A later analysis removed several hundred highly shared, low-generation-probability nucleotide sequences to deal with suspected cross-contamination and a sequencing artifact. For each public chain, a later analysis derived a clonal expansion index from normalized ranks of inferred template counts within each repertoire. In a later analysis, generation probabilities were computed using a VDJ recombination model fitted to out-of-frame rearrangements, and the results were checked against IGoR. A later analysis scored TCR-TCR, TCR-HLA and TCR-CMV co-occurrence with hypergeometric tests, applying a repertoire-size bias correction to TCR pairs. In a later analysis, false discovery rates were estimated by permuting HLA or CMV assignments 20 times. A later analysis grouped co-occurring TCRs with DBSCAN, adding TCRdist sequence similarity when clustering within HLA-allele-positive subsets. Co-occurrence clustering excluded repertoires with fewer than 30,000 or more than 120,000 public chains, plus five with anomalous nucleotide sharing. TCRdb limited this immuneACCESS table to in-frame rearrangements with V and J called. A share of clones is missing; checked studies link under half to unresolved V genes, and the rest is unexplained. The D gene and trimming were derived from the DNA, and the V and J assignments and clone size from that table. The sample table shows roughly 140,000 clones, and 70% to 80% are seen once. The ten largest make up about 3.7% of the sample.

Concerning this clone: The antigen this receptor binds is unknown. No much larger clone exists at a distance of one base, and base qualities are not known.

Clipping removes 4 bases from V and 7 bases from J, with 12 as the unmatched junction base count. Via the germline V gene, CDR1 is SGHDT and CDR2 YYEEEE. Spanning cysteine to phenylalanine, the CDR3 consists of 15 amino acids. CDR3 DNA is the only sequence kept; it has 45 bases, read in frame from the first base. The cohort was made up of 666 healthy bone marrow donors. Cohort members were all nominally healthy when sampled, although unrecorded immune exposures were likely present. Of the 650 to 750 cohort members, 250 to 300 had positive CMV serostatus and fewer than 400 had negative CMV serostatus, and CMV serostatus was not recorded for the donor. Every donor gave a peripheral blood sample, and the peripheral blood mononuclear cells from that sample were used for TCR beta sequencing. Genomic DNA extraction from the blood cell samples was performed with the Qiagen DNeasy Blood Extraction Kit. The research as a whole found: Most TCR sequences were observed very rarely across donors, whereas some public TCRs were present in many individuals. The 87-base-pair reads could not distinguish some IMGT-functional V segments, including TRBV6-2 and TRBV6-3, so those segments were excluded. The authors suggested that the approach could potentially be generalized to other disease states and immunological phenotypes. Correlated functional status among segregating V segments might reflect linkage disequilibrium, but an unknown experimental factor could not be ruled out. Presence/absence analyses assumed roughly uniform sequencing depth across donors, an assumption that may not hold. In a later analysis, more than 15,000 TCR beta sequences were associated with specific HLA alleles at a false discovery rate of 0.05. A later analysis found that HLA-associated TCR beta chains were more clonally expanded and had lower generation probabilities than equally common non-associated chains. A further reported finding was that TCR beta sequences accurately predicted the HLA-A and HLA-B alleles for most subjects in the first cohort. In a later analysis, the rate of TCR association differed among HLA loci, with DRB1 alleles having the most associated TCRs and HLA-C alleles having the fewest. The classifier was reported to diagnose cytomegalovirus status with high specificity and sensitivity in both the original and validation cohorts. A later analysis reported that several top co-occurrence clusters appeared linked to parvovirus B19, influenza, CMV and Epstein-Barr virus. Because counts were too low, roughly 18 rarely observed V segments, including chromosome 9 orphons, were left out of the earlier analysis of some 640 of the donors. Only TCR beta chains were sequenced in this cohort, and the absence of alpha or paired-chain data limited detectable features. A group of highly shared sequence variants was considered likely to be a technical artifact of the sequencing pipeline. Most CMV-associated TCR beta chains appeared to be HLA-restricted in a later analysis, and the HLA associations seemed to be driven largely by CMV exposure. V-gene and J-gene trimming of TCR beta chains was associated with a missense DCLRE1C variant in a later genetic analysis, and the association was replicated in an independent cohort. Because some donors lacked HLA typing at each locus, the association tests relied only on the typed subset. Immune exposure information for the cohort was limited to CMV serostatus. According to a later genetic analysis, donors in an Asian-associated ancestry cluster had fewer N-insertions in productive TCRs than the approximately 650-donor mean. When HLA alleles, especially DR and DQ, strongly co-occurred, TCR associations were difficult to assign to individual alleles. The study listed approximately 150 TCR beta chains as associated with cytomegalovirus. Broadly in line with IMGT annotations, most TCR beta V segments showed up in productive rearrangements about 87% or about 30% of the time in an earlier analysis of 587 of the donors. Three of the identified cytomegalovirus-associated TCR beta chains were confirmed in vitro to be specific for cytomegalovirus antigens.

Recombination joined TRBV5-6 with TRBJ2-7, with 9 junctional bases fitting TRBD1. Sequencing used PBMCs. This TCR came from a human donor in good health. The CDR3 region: CASSTGQGYNGEQYF. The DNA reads TGTGCCAGCAGCACGGGACAGGGTTATAACGGGGAGCAGTACTTC. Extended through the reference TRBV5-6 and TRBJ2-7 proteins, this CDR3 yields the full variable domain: DAGVTQSPTHLIKTRGQQVTLRCSPKSGHDTVSWYQQALGQGPQFIFQYYEEEERQRGNFPDRFSGHQFPNYSSELNVNALLLGDSALYLCASSTGQGYNGEQYFGPGTRLTVT.